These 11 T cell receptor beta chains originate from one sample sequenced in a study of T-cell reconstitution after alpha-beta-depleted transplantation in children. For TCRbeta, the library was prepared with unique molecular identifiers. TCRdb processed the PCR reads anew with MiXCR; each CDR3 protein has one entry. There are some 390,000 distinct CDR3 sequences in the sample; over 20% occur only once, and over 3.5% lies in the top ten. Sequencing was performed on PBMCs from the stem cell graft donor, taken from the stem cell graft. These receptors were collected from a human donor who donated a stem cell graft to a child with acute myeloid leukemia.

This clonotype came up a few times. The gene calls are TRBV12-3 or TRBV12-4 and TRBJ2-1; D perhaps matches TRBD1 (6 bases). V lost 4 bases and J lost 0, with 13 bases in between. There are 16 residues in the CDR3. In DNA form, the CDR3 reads TGTGCCAGCAGTTACAGGGTAGGGGTCTCCTACAATGAGCAGTTCTTC. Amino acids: CASSYRVGVSYNEQFF.

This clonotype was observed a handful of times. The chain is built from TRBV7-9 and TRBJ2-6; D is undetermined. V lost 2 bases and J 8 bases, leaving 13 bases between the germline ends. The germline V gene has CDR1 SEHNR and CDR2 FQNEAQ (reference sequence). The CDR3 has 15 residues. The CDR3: CASSLQTLGTNVLTF. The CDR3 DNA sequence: TGTGCCAGCAGCTTACAGACGCTGGGGACCAACGTCCTGACTTTC.

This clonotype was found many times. CDR3 sequence: CSAPTQVTDTQYF. The CDR3 coding sequence is TGCAGTGCTCCTACCCAGGTCACAGATACGCAGTATTTT. The gene calls are TRBV20-1 and TRBJ2-3, with D hard to call. The V gene's germline CDR1 is DFQATT and CDR2 SNEGSKA (reference sequence). V gave up 5 bases and J gave up 2 bases, with 11 bases separating them. The CDR3 totals 13 residues.

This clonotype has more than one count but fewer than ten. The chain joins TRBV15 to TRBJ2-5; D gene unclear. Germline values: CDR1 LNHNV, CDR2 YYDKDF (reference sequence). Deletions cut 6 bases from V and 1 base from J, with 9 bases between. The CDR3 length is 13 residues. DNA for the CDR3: TGTGCCACCAGGGGCCGAACCCAAGAGACCCAGTACTTC. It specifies CATRGRTQETQYF.

For the CDR3, the DNA is TGCGCCAGCAGCTTGGCGGGACAGGGGGCGGGTGAGCAGTTCTTC. Encoded protein: CASSLAGQGAGEQFF. The J gene is TRBJ2-1, the V gene TRBV5-1; TRBD1 matches at 12 bases. The germline gives CDR1 SGHRS, CDR2 YFSETQ. V shed 0 bases and J 9 bases; nucleotides not matched to a gene: 4. The CDR3 totals 15 residues.

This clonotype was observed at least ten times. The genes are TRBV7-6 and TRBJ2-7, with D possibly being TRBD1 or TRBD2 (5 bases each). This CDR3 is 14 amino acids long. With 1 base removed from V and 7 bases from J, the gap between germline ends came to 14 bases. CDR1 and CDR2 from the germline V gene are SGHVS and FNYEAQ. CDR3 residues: CASSLGGRSGEQYF. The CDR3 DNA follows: TGTGCCAGCAGCTTAGGGGGACGATCTGGGGAGCAGTACTTC.

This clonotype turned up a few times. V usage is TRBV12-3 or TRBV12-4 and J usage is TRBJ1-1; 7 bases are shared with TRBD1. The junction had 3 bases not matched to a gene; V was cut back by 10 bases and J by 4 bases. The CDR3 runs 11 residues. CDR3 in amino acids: CATNRGTEAFF. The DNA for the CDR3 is TGTGCCACGAACAGGGGCACTGAAGCTTTCTTT.

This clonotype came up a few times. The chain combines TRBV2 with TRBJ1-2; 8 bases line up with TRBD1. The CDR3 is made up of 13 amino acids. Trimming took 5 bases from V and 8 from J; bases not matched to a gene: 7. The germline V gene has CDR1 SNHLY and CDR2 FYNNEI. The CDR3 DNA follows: TGTGCCAGCAGTATGGACAGGGATCGGGGCTACACCTTC. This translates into CASSMDRDRGYTF.

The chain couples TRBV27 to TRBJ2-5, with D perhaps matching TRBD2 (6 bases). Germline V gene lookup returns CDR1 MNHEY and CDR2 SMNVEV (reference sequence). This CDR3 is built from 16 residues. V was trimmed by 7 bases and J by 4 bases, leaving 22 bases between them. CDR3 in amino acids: CASKSTSGEGLETQYF. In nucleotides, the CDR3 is TGTGCCAGCAAAAGTACATCGGGAGAGGGATTAGAGACCCAGTACTTC.

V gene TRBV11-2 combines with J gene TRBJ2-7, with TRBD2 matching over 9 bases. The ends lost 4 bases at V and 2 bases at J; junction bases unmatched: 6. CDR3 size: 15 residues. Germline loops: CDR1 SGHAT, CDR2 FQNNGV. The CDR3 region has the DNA TGTGCCAGCAGCTGGACTAGCGTTCGAACCTACGAGCAGTACTTC. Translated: CASSWTSVRTYEQYF. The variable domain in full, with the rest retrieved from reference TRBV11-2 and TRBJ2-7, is EAGVAQSPRYKIIEKRQSVAFWCNPISGHATLYWYQQILGQGPKLLIQFQNNGVVDDSQLPKDRFSAERLKGVDSTLKIQPAKLEDSAVYLCASSWTSVRTYEQYFGPGTRLTVT.

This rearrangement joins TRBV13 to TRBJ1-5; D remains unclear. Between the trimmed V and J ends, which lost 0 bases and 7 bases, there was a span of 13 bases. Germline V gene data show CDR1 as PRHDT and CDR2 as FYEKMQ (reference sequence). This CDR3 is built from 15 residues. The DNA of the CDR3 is TGTGCCAGCAGCTTAGGCATTAGCGGGCAACAGCCCCAGCATTTT. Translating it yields CASSLGISGQQPQHF. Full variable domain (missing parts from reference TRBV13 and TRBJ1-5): AAGVIQSPRHLIKEKRETATLKCYPIPRHDTVYWYQQGPGQDPQFLISFYEKMQSDKGSIPDRFSAQQFSDYHSELNMSSLELGDSALYFCASSLGISGQQPQHFGDGTRLSIL.